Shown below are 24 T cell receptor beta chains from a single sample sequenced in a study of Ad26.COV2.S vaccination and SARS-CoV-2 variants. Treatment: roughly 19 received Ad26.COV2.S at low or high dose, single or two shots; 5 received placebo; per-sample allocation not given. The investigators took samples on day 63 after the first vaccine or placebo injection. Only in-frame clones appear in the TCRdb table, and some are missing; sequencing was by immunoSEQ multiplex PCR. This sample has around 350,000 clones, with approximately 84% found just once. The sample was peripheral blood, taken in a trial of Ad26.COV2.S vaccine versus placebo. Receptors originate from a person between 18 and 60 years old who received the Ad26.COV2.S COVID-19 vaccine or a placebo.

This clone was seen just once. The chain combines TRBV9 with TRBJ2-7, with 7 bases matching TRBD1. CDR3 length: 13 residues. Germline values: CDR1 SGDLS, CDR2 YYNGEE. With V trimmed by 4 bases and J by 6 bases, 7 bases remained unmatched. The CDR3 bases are TGTGCCAGCAGCTCAAGGGGGCTTCGCGAGCAGTACTTC. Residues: CASSSRGLREQYF.

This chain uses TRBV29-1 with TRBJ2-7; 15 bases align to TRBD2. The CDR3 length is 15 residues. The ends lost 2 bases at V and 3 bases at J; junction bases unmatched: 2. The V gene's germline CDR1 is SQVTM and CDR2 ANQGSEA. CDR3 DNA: TGCAGCGTTGAACGGACTAGCGGGAGGGTCTACGAGCAGTACTTC. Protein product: CSVERTSGRVYEQYF.

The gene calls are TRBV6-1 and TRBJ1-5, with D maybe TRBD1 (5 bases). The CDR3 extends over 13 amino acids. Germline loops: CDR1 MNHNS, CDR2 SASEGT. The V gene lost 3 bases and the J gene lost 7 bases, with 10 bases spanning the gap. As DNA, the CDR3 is TGTGCCAGCAGTGACCAGGGAGACCAGCCCCAGCATTTT. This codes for CASSDQGDQPQHF.

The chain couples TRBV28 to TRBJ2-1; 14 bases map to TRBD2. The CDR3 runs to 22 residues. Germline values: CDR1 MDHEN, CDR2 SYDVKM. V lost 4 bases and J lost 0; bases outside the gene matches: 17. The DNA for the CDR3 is TGTGCCAGCAGTTCGTCACGGGGGACTAGCGGGAGAGGCCAAAGCTCCTACAATGAGCAGTTCTTC. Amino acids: CASSSSRGTSGRGQSSYNEQFF.

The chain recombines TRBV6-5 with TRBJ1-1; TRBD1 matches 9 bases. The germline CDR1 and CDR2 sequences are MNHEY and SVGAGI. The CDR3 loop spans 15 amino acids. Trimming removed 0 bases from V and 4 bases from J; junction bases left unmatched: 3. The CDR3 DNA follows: TGTGCCAGCAGTTACTCGACAGGGGGAGGCACTGAAGCTTTCTTT. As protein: CASSYSTGGGTEAFF.

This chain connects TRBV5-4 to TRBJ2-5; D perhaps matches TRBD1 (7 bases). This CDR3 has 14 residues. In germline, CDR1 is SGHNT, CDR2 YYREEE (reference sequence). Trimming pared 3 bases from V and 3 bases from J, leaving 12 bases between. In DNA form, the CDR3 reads TGTGCCAGCAGCTGGGGAGGACAGGAAGAGACCCAGTACTTC. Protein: CASSWGGQEETQYF. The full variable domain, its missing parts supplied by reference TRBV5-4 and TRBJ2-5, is ETGVTQSPTHLIKTRGQQVTLRCSSQSGHNTVSWYQQALGQGPQFIFQYYREEENGRGNFPPRFSGLQFPNYSSELNVNALELDDSALYLCASSWGGQEETQYFGPGTRLLVL.

The CDR3 nucleotides read TGTGCCACCGGGGACACCTACAATGAGCAGTTCTTC. Translating it yields CATGDTYNEQFF. The chain recombines TRBV15 with TRBJ2-1; a possible D gene is TRBD1 (6 bases). Trimming took off 8 bases at V and 2 bases at J, with 7 bases between the two ends. The CDR3 extends over 12 amino acids. CDR1 and CDR2 (germline): LNHNV, YYDKDF (reference sequence).

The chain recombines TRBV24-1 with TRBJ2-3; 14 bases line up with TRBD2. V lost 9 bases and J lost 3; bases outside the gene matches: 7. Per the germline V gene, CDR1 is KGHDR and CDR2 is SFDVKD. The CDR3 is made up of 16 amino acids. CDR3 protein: CATGTSGSRGTDTQYF. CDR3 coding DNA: TGTGCCACCGGGACTAGCGGGAGCCGTGGTACAGATACGCAGTATTTT.

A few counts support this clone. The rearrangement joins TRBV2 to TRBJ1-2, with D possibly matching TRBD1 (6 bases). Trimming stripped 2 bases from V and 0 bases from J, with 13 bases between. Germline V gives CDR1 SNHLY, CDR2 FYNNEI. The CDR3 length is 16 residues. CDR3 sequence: CASSERRGGSNYGYTF. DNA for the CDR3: TGTGCCAGCAGTGAAAGAAGGGGGGGTTCTAACTATGGCTACACCTTC. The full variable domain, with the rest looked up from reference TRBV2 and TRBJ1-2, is EPEVTQTPSHQVTQMGQEVILRCVPISNHLYFYWYRQILGQKVEFLVSFYNNEISEKSEIFDDQFSVERPDGSNFTLKIRSTKLEDSAMYFCASSERRGGSNYGYTFGSGTRLTVV.

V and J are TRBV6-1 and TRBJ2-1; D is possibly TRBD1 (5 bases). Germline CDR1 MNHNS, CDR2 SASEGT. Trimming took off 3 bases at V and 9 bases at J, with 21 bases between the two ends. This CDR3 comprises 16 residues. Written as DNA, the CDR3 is TGTGCCAGCAGTGACAAGGGGCAGGCCGAAAAGGGTGAGCAGTTCTTC. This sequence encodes CASSDKGQAEKGEQFF.

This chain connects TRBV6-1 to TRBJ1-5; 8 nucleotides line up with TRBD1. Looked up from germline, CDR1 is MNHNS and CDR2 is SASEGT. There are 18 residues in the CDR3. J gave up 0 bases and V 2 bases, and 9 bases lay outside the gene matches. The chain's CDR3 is CASSEFGQGAVSNQPQHF. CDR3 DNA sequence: TGTGCCAGCAGTGAATTTGGGCAGGGGGCGGTTAGCAATCAGCCCCAGCATTTT.

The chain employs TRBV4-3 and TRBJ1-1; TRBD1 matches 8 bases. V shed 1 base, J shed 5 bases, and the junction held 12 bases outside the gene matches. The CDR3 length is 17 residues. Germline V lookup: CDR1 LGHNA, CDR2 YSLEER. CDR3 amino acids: CASSQVGRGLRGTEAFF. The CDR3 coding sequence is TGCGCCAGCAGCCAAGTGGGCAGGGGGCTAAGGGGAACTGAAGCTTTCTTT.

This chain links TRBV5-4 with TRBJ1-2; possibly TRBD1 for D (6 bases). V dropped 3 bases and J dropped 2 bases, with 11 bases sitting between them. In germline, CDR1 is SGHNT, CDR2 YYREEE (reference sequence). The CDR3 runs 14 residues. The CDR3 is CASSSRDTNYGYTF. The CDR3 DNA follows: TGTGCCAGCAGCTCCCGGGACACCAACTATGGCTACACCTTC.

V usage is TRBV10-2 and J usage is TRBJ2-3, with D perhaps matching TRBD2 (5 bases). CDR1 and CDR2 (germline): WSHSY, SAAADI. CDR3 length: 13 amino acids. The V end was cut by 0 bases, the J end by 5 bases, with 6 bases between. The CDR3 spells CASSESSVDTQYF. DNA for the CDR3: TGCGCCAGCAGTGAGTCTAGCGTAGATACGCAGTATTTT.

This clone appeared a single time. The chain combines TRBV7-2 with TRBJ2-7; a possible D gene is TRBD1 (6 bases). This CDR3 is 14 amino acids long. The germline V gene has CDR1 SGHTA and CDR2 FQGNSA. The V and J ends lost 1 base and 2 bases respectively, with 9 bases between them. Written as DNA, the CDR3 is TGTGCCAGCAGCTTAGGACAGGTGGCCTACGAGCAGTACTTC. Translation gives CASSLGQVAYEQYF.

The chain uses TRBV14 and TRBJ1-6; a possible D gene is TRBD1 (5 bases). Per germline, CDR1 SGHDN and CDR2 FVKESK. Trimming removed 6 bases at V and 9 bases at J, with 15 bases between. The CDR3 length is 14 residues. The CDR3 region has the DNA TGTGCCAGCAGTTCCTTCGGGGGTGGTTCACCCCTCCACTTT. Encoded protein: CASSSFGGGSPLHF.

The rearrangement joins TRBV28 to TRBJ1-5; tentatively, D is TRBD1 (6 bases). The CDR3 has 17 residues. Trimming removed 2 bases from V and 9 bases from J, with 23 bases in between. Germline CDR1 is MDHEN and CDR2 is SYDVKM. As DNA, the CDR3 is TGTGCCAGCAGTTTAGAGGGGGGCCAGATTACCTCTCGGCCCCAGCATTTT. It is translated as CASSLEGGQITSRPQHF.

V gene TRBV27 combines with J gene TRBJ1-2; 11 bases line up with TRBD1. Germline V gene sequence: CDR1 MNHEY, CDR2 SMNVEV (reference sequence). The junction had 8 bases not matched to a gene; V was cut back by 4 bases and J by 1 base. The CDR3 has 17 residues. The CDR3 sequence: CASSSGQGAENNYGYTF. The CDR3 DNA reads TGTGCCAGCAGTTCCGGACAGGGGGCTGAGAATAACTATGGCTACACCTTC.

This CDR3 reads CATRRGGSTEAFF. CDR3 DNA sequence: TGTGCCACCCGACGGGGAGGGAGCACTGAAGCTTTCTTT. The chain recombines TRBV19 with TRBJ1-1; D is uncertain. Looked up from germline, CDR1 is LNHDA and CDR2 is SQIVND (reference sequence). The CDR3 is 13 residues long. V gave up 10 bases and J gave up 4 bases, with 16 bases separating them.

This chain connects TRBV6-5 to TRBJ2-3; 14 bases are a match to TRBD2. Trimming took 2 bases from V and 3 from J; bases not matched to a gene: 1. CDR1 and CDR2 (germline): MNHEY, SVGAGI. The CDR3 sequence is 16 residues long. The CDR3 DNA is TGTGCCAGCAGTTACGGGACTAGCGGGAGTACAGATACGCAGTATTTT. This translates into CASSYGTSGSTDTQYF.

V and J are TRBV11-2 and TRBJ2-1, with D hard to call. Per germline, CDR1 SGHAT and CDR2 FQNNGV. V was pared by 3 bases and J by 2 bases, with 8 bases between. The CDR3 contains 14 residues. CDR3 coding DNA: TGTGCCAGCAGCTTCCCAGGAGCCTACAATGAGCAGTTCTTC. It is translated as CASSFPGAYNEQFF.

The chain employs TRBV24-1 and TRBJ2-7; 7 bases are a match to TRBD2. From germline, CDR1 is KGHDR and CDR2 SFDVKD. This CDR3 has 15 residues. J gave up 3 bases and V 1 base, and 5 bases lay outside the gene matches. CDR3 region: CATSDFASGSYEQYF. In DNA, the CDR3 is TGTGCCACCAGTGATTTTGCTAGCGGAAGCTACGAGCAGTACTTC.

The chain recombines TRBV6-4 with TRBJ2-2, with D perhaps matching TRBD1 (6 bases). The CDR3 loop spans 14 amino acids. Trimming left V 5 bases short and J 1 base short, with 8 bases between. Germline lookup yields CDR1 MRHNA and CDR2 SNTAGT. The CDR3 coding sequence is TGTGCCAGCAGTCGACAGGAGAACACCGGGGAGCTGTTTTTT. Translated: CASSRQENTGELFF.

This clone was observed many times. The CDR3 DNA is TGTGCCAGCAGCTTAGCGCTAGGGGGAGGGCCCACCGGGGAGCTGTTTTTT. Residues: CASSLALGGGPTGELFF. The chain uses TRBV7-2 and TRBJ2-2; D perhaps matches TRBD2 (7 bases). Trimming removed 0 bases at V and 4 bases at J, with 15 bases between. The CDR3 has 17 amino acids. Germline V lookup: CDR1 SGHTA, CDR2 FQGNSA.